The clone carrying this TCR beta chain came up a few times. What it recognizes is unknown. Between the trimmed V and J ends, which lost 1 base and 2 bases, there was a span of 9 bases. CDR1 and CDR2 from the germline V gene are LNHDA and SQIVND (reference sequence). The CDR3 consists of 15 residues. These data come from a study of T cell responses to AZD1222 COVID-19 vaccine. Study findings and constraints: CD4 TCRs associated with vaccination spanned spike, dominating at 160-218 and 743-854. Baseline seropositivity characterized only a handful of AZD1222 recipients. Donors were chiefly white British, with a greater number of females, and clonal diversity was perhaps underestimated.

The assay was immunoSEQ multiplex PCR, and TCRdb's table has in-frame clones only and misses some. Of about 130,000 clones in the sample, just under 95% were seen once. The sample consisted of peripheral blood, taken 28 days after the second AZD1222 dose. The TCR sequence derives from an adult who received the AZD1222 COVID-19 vaccine. V gene TRBV19 combines with J gene TRBJ1-5, with D hard to call. This CDR3 is CASSIAGSGNQPQHF. In DNA, the CDR3 is TGTGCCAGTAGTATAGCCGGTTCGGGCAATCAGCCCCAGCATTTT.